These 17 T cell receptor beta chains originate from one sample sequenced in a study of blood T cell repertoires in COVID-19. This table comes from immunoSEQ multiplex PCR, and its TCRdb copy is limited to in-frame clones, with some not included. Of about 83,000 clones detected, about nine tenths appear once; the ten largest clones hold roughly 15%. The sample was peripheral blood. These receptors all stem from an elderly woman with active or convalescent COVID-19.

This rearrangement joins TRBV2 to TRBJ1-4, with no clear D. Germline assignment: CDR1 SNHLY and CDR2 FYNNEI. This CDR3 is 15 amino acids long. V was cut by 6 bases and J by 4 bases, with 15 bases left in between. The CDR3, as DNA: TGTGCCAGCAGGGAGTCCCTTCTAGGTAATGAAAAACTGTTTTTT. It codes for CASRESLLGNEKLFF.

Notes on this clone: One end of the junction fails to match germline, which may point to a read error. The chain couples TRBV28 to TRBJ2-7; a weak D match, TRBD2 (6 bases). This CDR3 region has 10 residues. Germline CDR1 and CDR2: MDHEN and SYDVKM. The CDR3 nucleotides are TGTGCCAGCGGGACTTCTAGGTTGCACTTC. Amino acid sequence: CASGTSRLHF.

This chain connects TRBV3-1 (or the pseudogene TRBV3-2) to TRBJ1-2, with TRBD1 as a possible D gene (5 bases). With 5 bases removed from V and 8 bases from J, the gap between germline ends came to 9 bases. This CDR3 is built from 11 residues. CDR1 is LGHDT, CDR2 YNNKEL, per germline (reference sequence). In DNA, the CDR3 is TGTGCCAGCAGCTCTGGGGGGGGCTACACCTTC. This encodes CASSSGGGYTF.

The chain recombines TRBV5-1 with TRBJ2-7; a weak D match, TRBD2 (5 bases). Germline V lookup: CDR1 SGHRS, CDR2 YFSETQ. The CDR3 is 15 residues long. V gave up 0 bases and J gave up 3 bases, with 13 bases separating them. The CDR3 loop is CASSLEGEPVYEQYF. The CDR3 DNA reads TGCGCCAGCAGCTTGGAGGGAGAGCCGGTCTACGAGCAGTACTTC. Full variable domain (missing parts from reference TRBV5-1 and TRBJ2-7): KAGVTQTPRYLIKTRGQQVTLSCSPISGHRSVSWYQQTPGQGLQFLFEYFSETQRNKGNFPGRFSGRQFSNSRSEMNVSTLELGDSALYLCASSLEGEPVYEQYFGPGTRLTVT.

V is TRBV7-6 and J is TRBJ1-5; D is perhaps TRBD1 (6 bases). V lost 2 bases and J 5 bases, leaving 16 bases between the germline ends. The CDR3 sequence is 16 residues long. Germline V lookup: CDR1 SGHVS, CDR2 FNYEAQ. The CDR3 sequence: CASSLRGAHRDQPQHF. CDR3 sequence (DNA): TGTGCCAGCAGCTTACGGGGGGCGCATAGGGATCAGCCCCAGCATTTT.

The chain is built from TRBV3-1 (or the pseudogene TRBV3-2) and TRBJ1-1, with unresolved D. Trimming pared 4 bases from V and 5 bases from J, leaving 14 bases between. The germline gives CDR1 LGHDT, CDR2 YNNKEL (reference sequence). The CDR3 covers 14 residues. CDR3 loop: CASSPDGVRTEAFF. In nucleotides, the CDR3 is TGTGCCAGCAGCCCAGACGGGGTAAGGACTGAAGCTTTCTTT.

This clone was observed a handful of times. The V and J genes are TRBV7-2 and TRBJ1-1; D gene ambiguous. CDR1 SGHTA and CDR2 FQGNSA come from the germline V gene. Trimming stripped 9 bases from V and 4 bases from J, with 24 bases between. The CDR3 has 16 residues. The CDR3, as DNA: TGTGCCAGTAAATCCGGCGGCACTCGGTTCTCCACTGAAGCTTTCTTT. Its protein product is CASKSGGTRFSTEAFF.

The chain links TRBV27 to TRBJ1-6; a weak D match, TRBD1 (6 bases). Germline CDR1 and CDR2: MNHEY and SMNVEV (reference sequence). V lost 9 bases and J 2 bases, leaving 14 bases between the germline ends. CDR3 size: 15 residues. The CDR3 DNA reads TGTGCCAGAACAGGGTTAGTCACCTATAATTCACCCCTCCACTTT. Translation gives CARTGLVTYNSPLHF.

V gene TRBV6-5 combines with J gene TRBJ2-1; TRBD2 is a possible D gene (7 bases). Trimming cost V 0 bases and J 9 bases, with 18 bases left between them. The CDR3 sequence is 16 residues long. The germline V gene encodes CDR1 MNHEY and CDR2 SVGAGI. CDR3 in DNA: TGTGCCAGCAGTTACTCGAGAGGGGGGGGGCCGGTTGAGCAGTTCTTC. This translates into CASSYSRGGGPVEQFF.

A single count supports this clone. The rearrangement joins TRBV11-3 to TRBJ2-2; 13 nucleotides match TRBD2. V shed 0 bases and J 2 bases; nucleotides not matched to a gene: 6. The germline V gene encodes CDR1 SGHNT and CDR2 YENEEA. This CDR3 is built from 19 residues. CDR3 DNA sequence: TGTGCCAGCAGCTTAGATCCGGGACTAGCGGGATCCAACACCGGGGAGCTGTTTTTT. This translates into CASSLDPGLAGSNTGELFF.

The chain links TRBV6-5 to TRBJ2-2, with no clear D. Germline V gives CDR1 MNHEY, CDR2 SVGAGI. The CDR3 is 14 residues long. V lost 0 bases to trimming and J lost 6 bases, with 8 bases between them. The CDR3 is CASSYSEAAGELFF. In DNA, the CDR3 is TGTGCCAGCAGTTACTCTGAAGCCGCCGGGGAGCTGTTTTTT.

This chain links TRBV6-5 with TRBJ1-5; D unresolved. The V gene lost 2 bases and the J gene lost 0 bases, with 8 bases spanning the gap. The CDR3 runs to 15 residues. Germline CDR1 and CDR2: MNHEY and SVGAGI. Here the CDR3 reads CASSYSLNSNQPQHF. The CDR3 DNA follows: TGTGCCAGCAGTTACAGCTTAAATAGCAATCAGCCCCAGCATTTT.

The CDR3 DNA reads TGTGCCAGCTCAGAGGGACAGGGAGAGACCCAGTACTTC. Residues: CASSEGQGETQYF. The rearrangement uses TRBV18 and TRBJ2-5, with 9 bases lining up with TRBD1. The CDR3 has 13 residues. CDR1 is KGHSH, CDR2 LQKENI, per germline. The J segment lost 4 bases and the V segment lost 5 bases, leaving 2 bases of the junction unmatched.

This clone appeared a single time. The chain combines TRBV7-8 with TRBJ2-4, with D tentatively TRBD2 (6 bases). The CDR3 has 16 residues. Trimming stripped 2 bases from V and 3 bases from J, with 14 bases between. Germline loops: CDR1 SGHVS, CDR2 FQNEAQ. This chain's CDR3 is CASSLTGLGGKNIQYF. In nucleotides, the CDR3 is TGTGCCAGCAGCTTAACCGGGTTGGGAGGCAAAAACATTCAGTACTTC.

This sequence joins TRBV3-1 (or the pseudogene TRBV3-2) and TRBJ2-7; D is unresolved. This CDR3 region has 13 residues. The germline V gene encodes CDR1 LGHDT and CDR2 YNNKEL (reference sequence). V was clipped by 2 bases and J by 9 bases, with 14 bases between them. CDR3 amino acids: CASSQSSSLGQYF. DNA of the CDR3: TGTGCCAGCAGCCAATCGAGCTCCCTTGGGCAGTACTTC.

J is TRBJ2-1 and V is TRBV2; 13 bases fit TRBD2. In germline, CDR1 is SNHLY, CDR2 FYNNEI. The CDR3 extends over 15 amino acids. The junction had 7 bases not matched to a gene; V was cut back by 6 bases and J by 8 bases. The CDR3 loop is CASSQLAGGGHEQFF. The DNA for the CDR3 is TGTGCCAGCAGCCAACTAGCGGGGGGGGGCCATGAGCAGTTCTTC.

J is TRBJ1-4 and V is TRBV9; no firm D call. CDR3 length: 13 residues. Germline V gives CDR1 SGDLS, CDR2 YYNGEE. V was pared by 4 bases and J by 12 bases, with 16 bases between. CDR3 in DNA: TGTGCCAGCAGCCCCAGTAGTCAGGAGGAACTGTTTTTT. It codes for CASSPSSQEELFF.